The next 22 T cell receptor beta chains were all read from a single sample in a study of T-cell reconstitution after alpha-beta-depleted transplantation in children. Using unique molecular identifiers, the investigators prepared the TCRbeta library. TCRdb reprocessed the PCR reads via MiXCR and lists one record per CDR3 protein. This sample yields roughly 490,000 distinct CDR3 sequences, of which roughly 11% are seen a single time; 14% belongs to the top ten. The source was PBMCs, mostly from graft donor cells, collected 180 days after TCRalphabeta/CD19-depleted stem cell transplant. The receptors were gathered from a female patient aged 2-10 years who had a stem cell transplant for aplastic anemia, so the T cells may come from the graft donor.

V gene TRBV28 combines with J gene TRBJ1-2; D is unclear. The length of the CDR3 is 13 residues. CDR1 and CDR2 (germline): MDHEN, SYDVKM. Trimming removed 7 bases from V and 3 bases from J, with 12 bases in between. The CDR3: CASTMPPYYGYTF. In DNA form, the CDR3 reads TGTGCCAGCACCATGCCCCCCTACTATGGCTACACCTTC.

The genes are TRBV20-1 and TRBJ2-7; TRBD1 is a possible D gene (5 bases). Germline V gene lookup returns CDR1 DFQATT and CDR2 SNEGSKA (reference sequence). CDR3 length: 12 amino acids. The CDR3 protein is CRGQGRFHEQYV. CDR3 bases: TGCAGGGGGCAGGGTAGATTCCACGAGCAGTACGTC.

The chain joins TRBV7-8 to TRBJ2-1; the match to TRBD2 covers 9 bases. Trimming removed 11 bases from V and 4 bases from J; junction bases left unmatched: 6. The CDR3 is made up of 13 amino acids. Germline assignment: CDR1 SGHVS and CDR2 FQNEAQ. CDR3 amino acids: CAGASGDYNEQFF. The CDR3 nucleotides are TGTGCCGGAGCTAGCGGGGATTACAATGAGCAGTTCTTC.

CDR3: CASSLELHQAGPYEQYF. In DNA form, the CDR3 reads TGTGCCAGCAGCTTAGAACTCCACCAAGCGGGACCTTACGAGCAGTACTTC. The chain links TRBV7-4 to TRBJ2-7; 7 bases match TRBD2. Germline V gene lookup returns CDR1 SGHVT and CDR2 SQSDAQ. The CDR3 is 17 residues long. V gave up 1 base and J gave up 4 bases; unmatched junction bases: 13.

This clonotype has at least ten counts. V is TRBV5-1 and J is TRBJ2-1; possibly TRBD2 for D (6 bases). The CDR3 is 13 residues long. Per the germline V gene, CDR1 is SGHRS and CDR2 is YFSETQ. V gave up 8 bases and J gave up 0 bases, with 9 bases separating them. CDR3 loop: CARGLRSYNEQFF. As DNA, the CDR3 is TGCGCCAGGGGACTCCGCTCCTACAATGAGCAGTTCTTC. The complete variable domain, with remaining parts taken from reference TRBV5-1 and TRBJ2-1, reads KAGVTQTPRYLIKTRGQQVTLSCSPISGHRSVSWYQQTPGQGLQFLFEYFSETQRNKGNFPGRFSGRQFSNSRSEMNVSTLELGDSALYLCARGLRSYNEQFFGPGTRLTVL.

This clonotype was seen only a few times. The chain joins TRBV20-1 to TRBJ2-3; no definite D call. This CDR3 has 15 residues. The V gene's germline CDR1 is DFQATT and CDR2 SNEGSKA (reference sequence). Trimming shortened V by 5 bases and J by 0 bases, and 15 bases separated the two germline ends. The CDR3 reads CSAASRRASTDTQYF. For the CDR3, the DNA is TGCAGTGCTGCCTCCAGGCGTGCTAGCACAGATACGCAGTATTTT.

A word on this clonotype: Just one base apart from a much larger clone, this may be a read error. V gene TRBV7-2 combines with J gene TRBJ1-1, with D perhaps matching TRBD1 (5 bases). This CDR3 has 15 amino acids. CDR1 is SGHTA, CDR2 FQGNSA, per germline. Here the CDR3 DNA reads TGTGCCAGCAGCTTAGCGGTGGGGGGGATCACTGACGCTTTCTTT. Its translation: CASSLAVGGITDAFF.

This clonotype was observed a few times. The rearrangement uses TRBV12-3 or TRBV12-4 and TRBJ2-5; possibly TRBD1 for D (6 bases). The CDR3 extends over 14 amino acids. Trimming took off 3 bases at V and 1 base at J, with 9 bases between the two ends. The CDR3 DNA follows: TGTGCCAGCAGTTTTGGACAGAGCCAAGAGACCCAGTACTTC. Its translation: CASSFGQSQETQYF.

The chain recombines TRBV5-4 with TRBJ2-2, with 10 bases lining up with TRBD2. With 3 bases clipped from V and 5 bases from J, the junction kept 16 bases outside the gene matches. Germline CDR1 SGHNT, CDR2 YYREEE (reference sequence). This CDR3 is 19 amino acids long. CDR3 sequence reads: CASSSRTPASGRGTGELFF. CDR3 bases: TGTGCCAGCAGCTCCCGGACACCTGCTAGCGGGAGAGGAACCGGGGAGCTGTTTTTT. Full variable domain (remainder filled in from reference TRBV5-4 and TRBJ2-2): ETGVTQSPTHLIKTRGQQVTLRCSSQSGHNTVSWYQQALGQGPQFIFQYYREEENGRGNFPPRFSGLQFPNYSSELNVNALELDDSALYLCASSSRTPASGRGTGELFFGEGSRLTVL.

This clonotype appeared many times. As DNA, the CDR3 is TGCGCCAGCAGCTTGTATAGCGGCACCCGGTACAATGAGCAGTTCTTC. This encodes CASSLYSGTRYNEQFF. The V and J genes are TRBV5-1 and TRBJ2-1; the D gene is possibly TRBD2 (6 bases). Germline loops: CDR1 SGHRS, CDR2 YFSETQ. The CDR3 is 16 residues long. Trimming removed 1 base at V and 4 bases at J, with 15 bases between.

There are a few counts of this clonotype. This CDR3 reads CASTWSYNEQFF. The CDR3, as DNA: TGTGCCAGCACCTGGTCCTACAATGAGCAGTTCTTC. The rearrangement links TRBV7-2 to TRBJ2-1; D unresolved. The germline V and J ends were trimmed by 7 bases and 1 base, with 5 bases remaining between them. The CDR3 consists of 12 residues. Germline-derived CDR1 and CDR2 are SGHTA and FQGNSA.

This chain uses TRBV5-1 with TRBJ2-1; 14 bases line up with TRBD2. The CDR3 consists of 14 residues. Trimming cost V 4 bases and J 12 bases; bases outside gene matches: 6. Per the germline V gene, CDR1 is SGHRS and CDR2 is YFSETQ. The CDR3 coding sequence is TGCGCCAGCAGCATCGGGACTAGCGGGAGTACGCAGTTCTTC. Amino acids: CASSIGTSGSTQFF.

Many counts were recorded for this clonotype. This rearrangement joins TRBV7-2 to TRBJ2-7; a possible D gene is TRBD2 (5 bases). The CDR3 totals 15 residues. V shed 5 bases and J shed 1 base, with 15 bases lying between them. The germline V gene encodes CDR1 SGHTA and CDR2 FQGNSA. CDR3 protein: CASSAWAGTSYEQYF. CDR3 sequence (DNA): TGTGCCAGCAGCGCATGGGCGGGTACTTCCTACGAGCAGTACTTC.

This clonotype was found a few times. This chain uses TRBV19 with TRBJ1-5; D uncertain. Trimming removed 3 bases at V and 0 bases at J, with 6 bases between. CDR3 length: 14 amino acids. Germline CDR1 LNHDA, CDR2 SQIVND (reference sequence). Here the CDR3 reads CASSMRGSNQPQHF. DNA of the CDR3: TGTGCCAGTAGTATGCGGGGTAGCAATCAGCCCCAGCATTTT. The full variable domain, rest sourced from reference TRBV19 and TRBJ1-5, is DGGITQSPKYLFRKEGQNVTLSCEQNLNHDAMYWYRQDPGQGLRLIYYSQIVNDFQKGDIAEGYSVSREKKESFPLTVTSAQKNPTAFYLCASSMRGSNQPQHFGDGTRLSIL.

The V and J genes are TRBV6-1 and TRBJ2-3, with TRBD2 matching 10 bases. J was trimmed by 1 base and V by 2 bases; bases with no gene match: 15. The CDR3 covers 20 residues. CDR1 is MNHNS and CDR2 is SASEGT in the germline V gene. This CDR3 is CASSETTVAGGHPGTDTQYF. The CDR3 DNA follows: TGTGCCAGCAGTGAAACAACGGTAGCGGGAGGCCACCCAGGCACAGATACGCAGTATTTT.

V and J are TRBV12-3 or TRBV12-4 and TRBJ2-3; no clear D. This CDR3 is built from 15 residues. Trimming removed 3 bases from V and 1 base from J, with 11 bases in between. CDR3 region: CASSFRNRGTDTQYF. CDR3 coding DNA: TGTGCCAGCAGTTTTCGAAACAGAGGCACAGATACGCAGTATTTT.

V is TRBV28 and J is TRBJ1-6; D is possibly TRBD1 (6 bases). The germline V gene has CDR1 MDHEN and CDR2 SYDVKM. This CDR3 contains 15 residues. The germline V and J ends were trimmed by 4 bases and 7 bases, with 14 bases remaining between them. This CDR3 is CASSSSDRRNSPLHF. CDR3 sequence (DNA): TGTGCCAGCAGTTCCTCGGACAGAAGAAATTCACCCCTCCACTTT.

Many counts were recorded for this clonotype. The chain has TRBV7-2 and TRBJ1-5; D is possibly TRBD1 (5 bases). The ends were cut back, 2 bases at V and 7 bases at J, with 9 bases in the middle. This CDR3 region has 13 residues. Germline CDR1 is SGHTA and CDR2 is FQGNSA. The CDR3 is CASSLQGRQPQHF. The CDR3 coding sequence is TGTGCCAGCAGCTTACAGGGCAGGCAGCCCCAGCATTTT. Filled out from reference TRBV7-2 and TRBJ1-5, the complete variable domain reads GAGVSQSPSNKVTEKGKDVELRCDPISGHTALYWYRQSLGQGLEFLIYFQGNSAPDKSGLPSDRFSAERTGGSVSTLTIQRTQQEDSAVYLCASSLQGRQPQHFGDGTRLSIL.

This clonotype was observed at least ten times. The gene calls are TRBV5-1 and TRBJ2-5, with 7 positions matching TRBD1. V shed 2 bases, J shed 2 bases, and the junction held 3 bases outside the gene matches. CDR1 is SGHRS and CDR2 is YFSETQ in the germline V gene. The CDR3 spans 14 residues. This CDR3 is CASSFGRGQETQYF. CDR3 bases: TGCGCCAGCAGCTTTGGCAGGGGGCAAGAGACCCAGTACTTC.

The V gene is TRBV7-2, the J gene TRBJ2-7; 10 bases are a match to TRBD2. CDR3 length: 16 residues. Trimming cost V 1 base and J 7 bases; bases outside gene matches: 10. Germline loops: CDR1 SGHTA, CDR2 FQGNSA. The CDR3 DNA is TGTGCCAGCAGCTTAGTTCCAGCGGGAGGGCCGGGTGAGCAGTACTTC. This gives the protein CASSLVPAGGPGEQYF.

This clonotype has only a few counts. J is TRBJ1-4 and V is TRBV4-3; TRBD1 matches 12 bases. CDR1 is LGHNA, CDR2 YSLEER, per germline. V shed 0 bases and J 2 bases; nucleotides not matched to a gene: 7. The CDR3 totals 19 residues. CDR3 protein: CASSQERDRGQTTNEKLFF. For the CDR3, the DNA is TGCGCCAGCAGCCAAGAAAGGGACAGGGGGCAGACGACTAATGAAAAACTGTTTTTT.

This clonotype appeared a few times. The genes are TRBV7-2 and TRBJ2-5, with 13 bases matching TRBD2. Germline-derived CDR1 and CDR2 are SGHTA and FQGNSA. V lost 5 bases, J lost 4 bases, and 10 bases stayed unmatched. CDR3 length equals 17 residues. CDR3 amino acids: CASSPFKLAGGGETQYF. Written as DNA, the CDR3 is TGTGCCAGCAGCCCATTCAAACTAGCGGGAGGGGGAGAGACCCAGTACTTC. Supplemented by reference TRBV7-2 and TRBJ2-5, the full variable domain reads GAGVSQSPSNKVTEKGKDVELRCDPISGHTALYWYRQSLGQGLEFLIYFQGNSAPDKSGLPSDRFSAERTGGSVSTLTIQRTQQEDSAVYLCASSPFKLAGGGETQYFGPGTRLLVL.